This T cell receptor beta chain was retrieved from a study of CD8+CD57+ T cells in acquired aplastic anemia (dated by TCRdb to the late 2010s). Broadly, across the study: A mean of about 3.2 ug of DNA, ranging from about 0.2 to 27.4 ug, was extracted from sorted CD4+ and CD8+ cells. CD8+CD57+ expansion was defined as frequency above the mean frequency observed in healthy subjects. Results the study describes overall, beyond this receptor: Roughly 30 CD8+ CDR3 sequences were shared between patients and controls but appeared highly expressed in patients and within their immunodominant clones. No significant difference in CD8+ Simpson's diversity was found between patients and healthy controls (P=0.060).

Taken from the germline V gene, the CDR1 and CDR2 loops are SQVTM and ANQGSEA. The CDR3 covers 14 residues, taking in both the cysteine and the phenylalanine. The only DNA kept is the CDR3, 42 bases in frame from the first base. Trimming at the junction amounts to 8 bases on V and 4 bases on J, and the germline ends lie 20 bases apart. TCR beta VDJ combination and CDR3 sequence profiling used genomic DNA as the template. An Illumina HiSeq 2000 was the platform used for TCR repertoire sequencing. The paper's processing steps were these. TRBV/TRBJ rearrangement plots, CDR3 size and DJ length profiles, and Simpson's diversity index were used to assess repertoires. The most abundant DNA sequence in the deep sequencing data was defined as the immunodominant clone. CDR3 amino acid sequences were checked for sharing between subjects and were compared against published repertoires and the VDJdb database. Starting from the raw public reads, TCRdb applied fastp trimming at Q25, assembled clones with MiXCR and retained in-frame beta chains. Here each entry gathers all rows of one CDR3 protein and keeps the most common genes and DNA. TCRdb's processing, not the study's, gives the V and J calls here. The sample table shows about half a million distinct CDR3 sequences, and approximately 32% are seen once. The ten largest account for around 0.82% of the sample.

This clonotype appeared once. The specificity of this receptor is unknown. No much larger clone exists at a distance of one base, and base qualities are not known. Resting on one read, the evidence is weak. Expansion of CD8+CD57+ cells had been shown by flow cytometry in the patients chosen for sequencing. Every patient had severe acquired aplastic anemia, diagnosed using the International Study of Aplastic Anemia and Agranulocytosis and Camitta criteria. No therapy had been received by the patients at the time of blood sampling. The study deep-sequenced TCR repertoires of sorted CD4+ and CD8+ blood T cells from severe aplastic anemia patients and healthy subjects. In the USA, patient enrollment took place under clinicaltrials.gov protocols 00001620, 01623167, 00001397, 00071045, 00081523 and 00961064. Ficoll-Paque density gradient centrifugation was used to isolate peripheral blood mononuclear cells. Before DNA extraction, CD4+ and CD8+ T cells were sorted with FACS or magnetic beads.

Sequenced input: sorted CD4+, CD8+, or CD8+CD57+ T cells (not recorded which) from PBMCs. This chain joins TRBV29-1 to TRBJ1-2; a tentative D call is TRBD1 (5 bases match). This sequence originates from a human donor with aplastic anemia. The CDR3 region: CSSTGVGASYGYTF. The nucleotide sequence reads as follows: TGCAGCTCTACTGGGGTTGGGGCGTCCTATGGCTACACCTTC.